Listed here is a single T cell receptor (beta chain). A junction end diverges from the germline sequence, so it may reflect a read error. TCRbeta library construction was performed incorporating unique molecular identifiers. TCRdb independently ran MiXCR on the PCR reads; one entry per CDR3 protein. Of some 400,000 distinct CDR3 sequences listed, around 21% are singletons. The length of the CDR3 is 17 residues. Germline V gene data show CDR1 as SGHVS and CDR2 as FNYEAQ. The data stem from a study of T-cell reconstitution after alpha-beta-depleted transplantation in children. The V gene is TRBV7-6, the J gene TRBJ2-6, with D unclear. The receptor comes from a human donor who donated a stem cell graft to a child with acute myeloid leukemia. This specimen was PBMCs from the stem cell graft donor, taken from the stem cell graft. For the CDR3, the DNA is TGTGCCGGCAGCTTAGGATCTCTCTACTCTGGGGCCAACGTCCTGACTTTC. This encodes CAGSLGSLYSGANVLTF.